This paragraph covers one T cell receptor beta chain sequence. No antigen is known for it. Both 60 Vbeta primers and 13 Jbeta primers went into the PCR. Generated by immunoSEQ multiplex PCR, the TCRdb table keeps only in-frame clones and is missing some. Here the sample spans around 180,000 clones, just under 85% being singletons. The data stem from a study of cytomegalovirus exposure and HLA in healthy donors. Overall study results and limits: Across HLA loci, a later analysis found differing TCR association rates, with DRB1 most and HLA-C fewest.

There are 20 residues in the CDR3. V gave up 3 bases and J gave up 2 bases; unmatched junction bases: 14. Germline V gene lookup returns CDR1 SGHDN and CDR2 FVKESK. This receptor was taken from a girl between 5 and 17 years old in good health and CMV-seropositive. Sequencing used PBMCs. The chain couples TRBV14 to TRBJ2-2, with TRBD2 matching over 11 bases. The CDR3 region is CASSHLLGLAGGSNTGELFF. The DNA for the CDR3 is TGTGCCAGCAGCCACTTACTGGGGCTAGCGGGGGGCTCAAACACCGGGGAGCTGTTTTTT.